This T cell receptor beta chain was sequenced for a study of somatic mutations in cytotoxic T cells in rheumatoid arthritis. Study at large: Sorted by flow to nearly 100% purity were some V beta antibody-stained T-cell populations, including V beta1+ cells sequenced for TCRB.

J was trimmed by 0 bases and V by 4 bases; bases with no gene match: 4. CDR1 is SGHDN, CDR2 FVKESK, per germline. The CDR3 runs 16 residues. Generated by immunoSEQ multiplex PCR, the TCRdb table keeps only in-frame clones and is missing some. Altogether fewer than 20,000 clones are present, approximately 71% being singletons, with the ten largest covering 18%. The genes are TRBV14 and TRBJ1-2; TRBD1 aligns across 11 bases. Sample: CD8+ T cells sorted from blood. The TCR comes from an adult with rheumatoid arthritis. CDR3 protein: CASSPQGQGANYGYTF. The CDR3 region has the DNA TGTGCCAGCAGCCCTCAGGGACAGGGGGCTAACTATGGCTACACCTTC. Together with reference TRBV14 and TRBJ1-2, the CDR3 gives the full variable domain: EAGVTQFPSHSVIEKGQTVTLRCDPISGHDNLYWYRRVMGKEIKFLLHFVKESKQDESGMPNNRFLAERTGGTYSTLKVQPAELEDSGVYFCASSPQGQGANYGYTFGSGTRLTVV.